Shown below are 23 T cell receptor beta chains from a single sample sequenced in a study of blood T cell repertoires in COVID-19. Clones were read by immunoSEQ multiplex PCR, and TCRdb kept only the in-frame ones, dropping some. The sample records approximately 240,000 clones, more than 65% being singletons. Sequenced: peripheral blood. The origin of the receptors is a woman aged 60-75 years with acute or convalescent COVID-19.

The rearrangement links TRBV6-2 or TRBV6-3 to TRBJ2-3; D remains ambiguous. The germline gives CDR1 MNHEY, CDR2 SVGEGT. Trimming took 6 bases from V and 0 from J, leaving 10 bases between them. The CDR3 is made up of 14 amino acids. The CDR3 DNA is TGTGCCAGCAGCAACCAGATGAGCACAGATACGCAGTATTTT. Protein: CASSNQMSTDTQYF.

V and J are TRBV6-2 or TRBV6-3 and TRBJ2-2; 14 bases map to TRBD2. Germline V lookup: CDR1 MNHEY, CDR2 SVGEGT. This CDR3 has 18 amino acids. The J segment lost 4 bases and the V segment lost 6 bases, leaving 10 bases of the junction unmatched. CDR3 DNA: TGTGCCAGCAGCTTACGACTAGCGGGGGGGGACTCCACCGGGGAGCTGTTTTTT. Translation: CASSLRLAGGDSTGELFF.

This clone was detected only a few times. The chain has TRBV7-9 and TRBJ2-3; D unresolved. Trimming took off 1 base at V and 0 bases at J, with 8 bases between the two ends. The CDR3 contains 15 residues. In germline, CDR1 is SEHNR, CDR2 FQNEAQ (reference sequence). The CDR3 coding sequence is TGTGCCAGCAGCTTAGGGCAGTCTAGCACAGATACGCAGTATTTT. This codes for CASSLGQSSTDTQYF.

The chain combines TRBV6-2 or TRBV6-3 with TRBJ2-7, with 7 bases fitting TRBD1. Per the germline V gene, CDR1 is MNHEY and CDR2 is SVGEGT. The trim removed 5 bases at V and 4 bases at J, leaving 14 bases unmatched. There are 16 residues in the CDR3. The CDR3 loop is CASSLTYRDRKYEQYF. The DNA of the CDR3 is TGTGCCAGCAGTCTAACCTACCGGGACAGAAAATACGAGCAGTACTTC.

J is TRBJ2-5 and V is TRBV19; D is undetermined. This CDR3 is built from 12 residues. V lost 4 bases and J 3 bases, leaving 6 bases between the germline ends. The germline CDR1 and CDR2 sequences are LNHDA and SQIVND (reference sequence). The CDR3 DNA is TGTGCCAGTAGTAAGCACGAAGAGACCCAGTACTTC. Translated: CASSKHEETQYF.

The rearrangement joins TRBV7-9 to TRBJ1-3; D uncertain. The V gene's germline CDR1 is SEHNR and CDR2 FQNEAQ (reference sequence). This CDR3 is 13 amino acids long. Trimming left V 11 bases short and J 0 bases short, with 11 bases between. Here the CDR3 reads CAGVSNSGNTIYF. CDR3 in DNA: TGTGCCGGAGTGTCTAACTCTGGAAACACCATATATTTT.

The rearrangement uses TRBV7-2 and TRBJ2-1; D remains ambiguous. Germline values: CDR1 SGHTA, CDR2 FQGNSA. The V and J ends lost 2 bases and 5 bases respectively, with 13 bases between them. The CDR3 loop spans 15 amino acids. In DNA, the CDR3 is TGTGCCAGCAGCTTATCTTCAGGTATCCACAATGAGCAGTTCTTC. Its protein product is CASSLSSGIHNEQFF.

J is TRBJ2-7 and V is TRBV9; tentative D call: TRBD1 (6 bases). Trimming cost V 4 bases and J 3 bases, with 17 bases left between them. This CDR3 is built from 15 residues. Germline V lookup: CDR1 SGDLS, CDR2 YYNGEE. For the CDR3, the DNA is TGTGCCAGCAGCTCGCAACAGGGTTCCAACTACGAGCAGTACTTC. Translation gives CASSSQQGSNYEQYF.

The chain employs TRBV4-2 and TRBJ2-1; TRBD2 agrees at 13 bases. V lost 8 bases to trimming and J lost 5 bases; unmatched junction nucleotides: 6. Germline loops: CDR1 LGHNA, CDR2 YNFKEQ. This CDR3 has 15 amino acids. CDR3 nucleotides: TGTGCCAGCTCAACCGGGACTAGCGGGGACAATGAGCAGTTCTTC. This sequence encodes CASSTGTSGDNEQFF.

This chain joins TRBV7-8 and TRBJ2-6; D ambiguous. The CDR3 has 12 amino acids. CDR1 SGHVS and CDR2 FQNEAQ come from the germline V gene. Trimming left V 2 bases short and J 11 bases short, with 7 bases between. Written as DNA, the CDR3 is TGTGCCAGCAGCTTACAGACTGACGTCCTGACTTTC. This encodes CASSLQTDVLTF.

This chain links TRBV27 with TRBJ2-5; D is possibly TRBD1 (7 bases). The V and J ends lost 8 bases and 5 bases respectively, with 24 bases between them. The CDR3 runs to 16 residues. Germline CDR1 reads MNHEY; CDR2 reads SMNVEV (reference sequence). Here the CDR3 reads CASGGPTGNIRETQYF. The CDR3 region has the DNA TGTGCCAGCGGGGGGCCGACAGGGAACATTAGGGAGACCCAGTACTTC.

The gene calls are TRBV3-1 (or the pseudogene TRBV3-2) and TRBJ2-2; D gene unclear. Germline assignment: CDR1 LGHDT and CDR2 YNNKEL (reference sequence). V dropped 1 base and J dropped 3 bases, with 9 bases sitting between them. This CDR3 spans 15 amino acids. The DNA of the CDR3 is TGTGCCAGCAGCCAAGTCCAGTTGCACACCGGGGAGCTGTTTTTT. Translating it yields CASSQVQLHTGELFF.

In its sample, this clone was seen a few times. This rearrangement joins TRBV6-5 to TRBJ1-1; the match to TRBD1 covers 9 bases. Losses at the gene ends were 6 bases for V and 6 bases for J; bases not matched to a gene: 5. CDR1 is MNHEY and CDR2 is SVGAGI in the germline V gene. CDR3 size: 13 residues. CDR3: CASRRQGDSEAFF. The CDR3 region has the DNA TGTGCCAGCAGACGACAGGGGGACTCTGAAGCTTTCTTT.

The V gene is TRBV2, the J gene TRBJ2-2; D gene unclear. In germline, CDR1 is SNHLY, CDR2 FYNNEI. V was cut by 8 bases and J by 8 bases, with 6 bases left in between. The CDR3 length is 10 residues. CDR3 loop: CASGPGELFF. DNA of the CDR3: TGTGCCAGCGGGCCTGGGGAGCTGTTTTTT.

V gene TRBV7-2 combines with J gene TRBJ2-1, with 9 bases aligning to TRBD2. V dropped 4 bases and J dropped 4; count of bases not matched to a gene: 14. Germline lookup yields CDR1 SGHTA and CDR2 FQGNSA. The CDR3 has 18 amino acids. The CDR3 reads CASSSIPPWAGGYNEQFF. As DNA, the CDR3 is TGTGCCAGCAGCTCAATCCCTCCTTGGGCGGGGGGGTACAATGAGCAGTTCTTC. The variable domain in full, with the rest retrieved from reference TRBV7-2 and TRBJ2-1, is GAGVSQSPSNKVTEKGKDVELRCDPISGHTALYWYRQSLGQGLEFLIYFQGNSAPDKSGLPSDRFSAERTGGSVSTLTIQRTQQEDSAVYLCASSSIPPWAGGYNEQFFGPGTRLTVL.

This rearrangement joins TRBV9 to TRBJ1-1; 7 bases align to TRBD1. CDR3 length equals 16 residues. Germline V gene sequence: CDR1 SGDLS, CDR2 YYNGEE. After removal of 0 bases from V and 0 bases from J, the junction contained 5 bases not matched to a gene. The CDR3 sequence is CASSVGVGGMNTEAFF. The CDR3 coding sequence is TGTGCCAGCAGCGTAGGAGTAGGGGGCATGAACACTGAAGCTTTCTTT.

This sequence joins TRBV20-1 and TRBJ2-7; 9 bases align to TRBD2. J was trimmed by 6 bases and V by 8 bases; bases with no gene match: 5. The germline CDR1 and CDR2 sequences are DFQATT and SNEGSKA (reference sequence). The CDR3 is 11 amino acids. The CDR3 DNA is TGCAGTTGCACGCGGGGGGGCGAGCAGTACTTC. This codes for CSCTRGGEQYF.

This chain uses TRBV28 with TRBJ1-6, with D possibly TRBD1 on 5 matching bases. V lost 5 bases and J lost 8, with 16 bases in between. This CDR3 is 15 amino acids long. CDR1 is MDHEN, CDR2 SYDVKM, per germline. The CDR3 loop reads CASSTPGLKDSPLHF. The CDR3 bases are TGTGCCAGCAGTACTCCGGGACTTAAGGATTCACCCCTCCACTTT.

This sequence joins TRBV7-2 and TRBJ1-5; unclear D gene. Trimming removed 5 bases at V and 9 bases at J, with 11 bases between. The CDR3 is made up of 12 amino acids. From germline, CDR1 is SGHTA and CDR2 FQGNSA. The CDR3 reads CASSEAVGPQHF. CDR3 in DNA: TGTGCCAGCAGCGAGGCAGTGGGGCCCCAGCATTTT.

The rearrangement joins TRBV7-2 to TRBJ1-6, with D tentatively TRBD1 (6 bases). The V gene's germline CDR1 is SGHTA and CDR2 FQGNSA. This CDR3 region has 15 residues. The V and J ends lost 1 base and 4 bases respectively, with 8 bases between them. CDR3 nucleotides: TGTGCCAGCAGCTTAGTTACAGGGTATAATTCACCCCTCCACTTT. As protein: CASSLVTGYNSPLHF.

As regards this clone: At one end, the junction sequence differs from germline, possibly due to a read error. J is TRBJ2-1 and V is TRBV4-2; 12 nucleotides match TRBD2. The CDR3 has 16 residues. Germline lookup yields CDR1 LGHNA and CDR2 YNFKEQ. The CDR3 here is CASSHTSGGSFNEQFF. The DNA of the CDR3 is TGTGCCAGCAGCCATACTAGCGGGGGGTCCTTCAATGAGCAGTTCTTC.

This chain connects TRBV2 to TRBJ1-2; TRBD1 is a possible D gene (6 bases). The CDR3 runs 11 residues. V lost 5 bases and J 7 bases, leaving 8 bases between the germline ends. Germline values: CDR1 SNHLY, CDR2 FYNNEI. DNA of the CDR3: TGTGCCAGCAGTCCAGGGGCTGGCTACACCTTC. It yields the protein CASSPGAGYTF.

The chain joins TRBV5-4 to TRBJ1-3; maybe TRBD1 (5 bases). The germline V and J ends were trimmed by 0 bases and 4 bases, with 8 bases remaining between them. Germline V gene data show CDR1 as SGHNT and CDR2 as YYREEE (reference sequence). The CDR3 has 14 amino acids. CDR3 in DNA: TGTGCCAGCAGCTTGGGCCAGGGCGGAAACACCATATATTTT. It specifies CASSLGQGGNTIYF. The whole variable domain, filled in from reference TRBV5-4 and TRBJ1-3, reads ETGVTQSPTHLIKTRGQQVTLRCSSQSGHNTVSWYQQALGQGPQFIFQYYREEENGRGNFPPRFSGLQFPNYSSELNVNALELDDSALYLCASSLGQGGNTIYFGEGSWLTVV.